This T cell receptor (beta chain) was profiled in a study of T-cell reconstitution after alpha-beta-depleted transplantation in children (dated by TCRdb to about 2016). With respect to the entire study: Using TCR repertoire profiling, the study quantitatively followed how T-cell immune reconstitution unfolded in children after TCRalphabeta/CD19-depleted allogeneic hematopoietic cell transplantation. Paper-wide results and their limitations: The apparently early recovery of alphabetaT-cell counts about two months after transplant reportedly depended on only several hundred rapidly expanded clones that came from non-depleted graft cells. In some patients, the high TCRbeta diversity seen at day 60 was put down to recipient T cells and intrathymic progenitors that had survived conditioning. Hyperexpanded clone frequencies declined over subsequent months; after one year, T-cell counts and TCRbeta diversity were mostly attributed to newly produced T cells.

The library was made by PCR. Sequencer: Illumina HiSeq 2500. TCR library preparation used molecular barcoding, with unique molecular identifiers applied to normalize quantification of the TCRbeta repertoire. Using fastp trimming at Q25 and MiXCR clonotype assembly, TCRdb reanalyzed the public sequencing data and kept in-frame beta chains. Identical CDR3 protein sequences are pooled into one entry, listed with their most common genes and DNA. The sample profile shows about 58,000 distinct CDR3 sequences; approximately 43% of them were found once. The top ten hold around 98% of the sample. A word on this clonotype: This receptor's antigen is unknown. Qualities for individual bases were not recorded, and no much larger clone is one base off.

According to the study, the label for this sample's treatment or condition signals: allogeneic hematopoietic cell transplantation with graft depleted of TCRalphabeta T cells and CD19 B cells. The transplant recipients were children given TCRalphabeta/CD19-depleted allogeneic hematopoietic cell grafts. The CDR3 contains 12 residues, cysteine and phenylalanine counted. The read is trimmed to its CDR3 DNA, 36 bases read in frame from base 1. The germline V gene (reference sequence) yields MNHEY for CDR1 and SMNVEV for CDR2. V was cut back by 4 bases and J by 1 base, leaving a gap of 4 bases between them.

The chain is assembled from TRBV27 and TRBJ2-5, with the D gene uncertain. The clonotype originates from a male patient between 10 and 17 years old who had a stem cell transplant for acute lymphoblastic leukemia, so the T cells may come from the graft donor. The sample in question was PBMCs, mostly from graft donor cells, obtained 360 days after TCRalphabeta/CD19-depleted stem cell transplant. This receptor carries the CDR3 CASSSSQETQYF. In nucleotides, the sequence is TGTGCCAGCAGTTCTTCCCAAGAGACCCAGTACTTC.